This paragraph reports one T cell receptor (beta chain). Its antigen is currently unknown. TCRdb re-analysed the reads in MiXCR, keeping a single row per CDR3 protein. The sample holds approximately 600,000 distinct CDR3 sequences, almost 40% seen once. This entry is derived from a study of T cell repertoires in cytomegalovirus infection. Broader study findings: Across the ex vivo response, the dominant clonotypes were HLA-C-restricted CMV-specific TCR beta clonotypes.

The sequenced sample was cultured PBMCs, obtained from culture after CMV antigen stimulation. The sequence was collected from a human donor in good health (CMV status not recorded). Some clones in this sample may be carry-over from other donors' samples.

CDR3 in amino acids: CASRPRDNPGEQFF. CDR3 nucleotide sequence: TGTGCCAGCAGACCCCGGGATAACCCGGGCGAGCAGTTCTTC. This rearrangement joins TRBV6-2 or TRBV6-3 to TRBJ2-1, with D tentatively TRBD2 (5 bases). V was shortened by 6 bases and J by 10 bases, with 19 bases between the two germline ends. Germline V gives CDR1 MNHEY, CDR2 SVGEGT. This CDR3 is built from 14 residues.